The T cell receptor beta chain described here comes from a study of T cells in Graves' hyperthyroidism and ophthalmopathy. Across the study: Once the initial diagnosis was made, peripheral blood was obtained before any treatment.

Researchers took RNA transcripts and amplified the TCR beta CDR3 regions from them. The TCR CDR3 first-round RT-PCR relied on the HTBI primer set. MiXCR, applied by TCRdb to the multiplex PCR reads, yields one record per CDR3 protein. This sample has 310,000 or so distinct CDR3 sequences; 15% to 20% occur once, and the top ten carry approximately 60%. This CDR3 is 12 amino acids long. Trimming removed 4 bases from V and 16 bases from J, with 17 bases in between. Germline lookup yields CDR1 LGHDT and CDR2 YNNKEL (reference sequence). Clinicians diagnosed patients from clinical symptoms, serum thyroxine and TRAb, thyroid ultrasound and orbital computed tomography. PBMCs were sourced from more than 7.5 ml fresh peripheral blood.

The origin of this receptor is a woman aged 60 to 75 with Graves' ophthalmopathy. V is TRBV3-1 and J is TRBJ2-4, with TRBD1 as a possible D gene (6 bases). Sequenced sample: blood. CDR3 bases: TGTGCCAGCAGCCTAGGACAGACGCCTGGATACTTC. The encoded protein is CASSLGQTPGYF.